The TCR beta chain described here comes from a study of T cell repertoires in cytomegalovirus infection. The sample holds a few counts of this clonotype. Its antigen is still unknown. TCRdb re-called the reads through MiXCR, storing one row per CDR3 protein. The sample holds roughly 990,000 distinct CDR3 sequences, approximately 31% seen once. This CDR3 is 15 amino acids long. Germline trimming cut 2 bases from V and 1 base from J; bases unmatched to any gene: 3. Germline V gene data show CDR1 as ENHRY and CDR2 as SYGVKD. The chain has TRBV10-3 and TRBJ2-3; 7 bases match TRBD2. The source is a human donor in good health (CMV status not recorded). Some clones in this sample may be carry-over from other donors' samples. Sample: cultured CD8+ T cells from PBMCs, taken from culture after CMV antigen stimulation. The CDR3 region is CAISEIAGGTDTQYF. CDR3 coding DNA: TGTGCCATCAGTGAGATCGCGGGGGGCACAGATACGCAGTATTTT.